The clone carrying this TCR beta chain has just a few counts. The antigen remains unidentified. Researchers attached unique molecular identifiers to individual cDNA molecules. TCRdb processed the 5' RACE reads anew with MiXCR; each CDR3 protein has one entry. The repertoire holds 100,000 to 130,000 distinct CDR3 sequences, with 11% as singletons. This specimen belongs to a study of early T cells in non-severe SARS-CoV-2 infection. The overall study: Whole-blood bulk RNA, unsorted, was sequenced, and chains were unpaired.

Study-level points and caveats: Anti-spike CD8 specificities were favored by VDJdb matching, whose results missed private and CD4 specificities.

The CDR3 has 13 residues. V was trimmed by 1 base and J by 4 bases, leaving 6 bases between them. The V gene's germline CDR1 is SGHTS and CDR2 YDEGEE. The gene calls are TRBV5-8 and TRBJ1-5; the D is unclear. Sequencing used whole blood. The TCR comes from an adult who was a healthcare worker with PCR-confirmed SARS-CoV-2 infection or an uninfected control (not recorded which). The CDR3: CASSLIANQPQHF. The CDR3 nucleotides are TGTGCCAGCAGCTTGATCGCGAATCAGCCCCAGCATTTT.